Below, 3 T cell receptor beta chains from the same sample are listed, as sequenced in a study of shared clonotypes between healthy human individuals. Some clones are missing from TCRdb's copy, which holds only in-frame ones; the method was immunoSEQ multiplex PCR. Of approximately 1,500,000 clones listed, nearly 99% were seen once; the top ten hold around 0.45%. Specimen: naive CD4+ T cells sorted from blood. Subset in this sample: CD45RA+ positively selected. All receptors derive from a man between 25 and 39 years old in good health.

The chain employs TRBV11-2 and TRBJ2-7, with 14 bases fitting TRBD2. The germline V gene has CDR1 SGHAT and CDR2 FQNNGV. The CDR3 has 17 residues. V lost 2 bases and J lost 6; bases outside the gene matches: 9. The CDR3 DNA follows: TGTGCCAGCAGCTTAACTATGACTAGCGGGAGGGTGGGCGAGCAGTACTTC. It yields the protein CASSLTMTSGRVGEQYF.

The V and J genes are TRBV7-9 and TRBJ1-1; D gene unclear. The CDR3 spans 12 residues. Deletions cut 4 bases from V and 2 bases from J, with 5 bases between. The V gene's germline CDR1 is SEHNR and CDR2 FQNEAQ (reference sequence). The DNA of the CDR3 is TGTGCCAGCAGCTCTCGTAACACTGAAGCTTTCTTT. Translated: CASSSRNTEAFF.

The CDR3: CASSSSQGVYGYTF. CDR3 DNA sequence: TGCGCCAGCAGCTCGTCACAGGGGGTCTATGGCTACACCTTC. The V call is TRBV5-1, the J call TRBJ1-2, with 8 bases that match TRBD1. CDR3 size: 14 residues. V was pared by 3 bases and J by 4 bases, with 5 bases of the junction left unmatched. CDR1 and CDR2 (germline): SGHRS, YFSETQ.